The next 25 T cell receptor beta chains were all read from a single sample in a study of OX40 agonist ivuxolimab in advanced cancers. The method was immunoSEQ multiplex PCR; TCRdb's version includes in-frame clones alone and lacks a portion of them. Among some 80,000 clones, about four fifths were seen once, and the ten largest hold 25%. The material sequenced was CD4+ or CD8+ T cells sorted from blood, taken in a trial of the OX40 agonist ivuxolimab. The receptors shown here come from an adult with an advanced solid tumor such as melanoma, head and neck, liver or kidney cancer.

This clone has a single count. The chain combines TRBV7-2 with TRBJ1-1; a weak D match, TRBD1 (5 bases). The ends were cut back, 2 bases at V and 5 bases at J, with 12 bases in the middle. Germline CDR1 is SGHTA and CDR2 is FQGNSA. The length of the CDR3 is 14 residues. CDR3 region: CASSLIYSGTEAFF. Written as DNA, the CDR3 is TGTGCCAGCAGCTTAATATATTCAGGGACTGAAGCTTTCTTT.

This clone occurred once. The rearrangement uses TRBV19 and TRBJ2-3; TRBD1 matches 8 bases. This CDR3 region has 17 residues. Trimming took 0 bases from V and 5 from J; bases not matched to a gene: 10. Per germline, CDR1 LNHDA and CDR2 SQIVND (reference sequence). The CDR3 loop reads CASSIDIQGQGKDTQYF. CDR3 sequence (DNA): TGTGCCAGTAGTATAGATATTCAAGGACAGGGAAAAGATACGCAGTATTTT.

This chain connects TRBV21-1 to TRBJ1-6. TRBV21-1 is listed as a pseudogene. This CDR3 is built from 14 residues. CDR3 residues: CASTPGGGGSPLHF. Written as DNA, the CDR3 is TGTGCCAGCACCCCGGGGGGGGGAGGTTCACCCCTCCACTTT.

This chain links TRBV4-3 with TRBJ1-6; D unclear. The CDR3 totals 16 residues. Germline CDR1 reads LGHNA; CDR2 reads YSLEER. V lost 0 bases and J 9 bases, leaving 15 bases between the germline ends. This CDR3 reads CASSQDLLNPASPLHF. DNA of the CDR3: TGCGCCAGCAGCCAAGATCTTCTTAACCCGGCTTCACCCCTCCACTTT.

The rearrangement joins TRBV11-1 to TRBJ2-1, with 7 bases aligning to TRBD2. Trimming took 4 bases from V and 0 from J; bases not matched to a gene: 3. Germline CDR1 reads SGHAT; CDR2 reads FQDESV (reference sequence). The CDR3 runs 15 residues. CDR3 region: CASSSGLGSYNEQFF. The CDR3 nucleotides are TGTGCCAGCAGCTCTGGACTAGGCTCCTACAATGAGCAGTTCTTC.

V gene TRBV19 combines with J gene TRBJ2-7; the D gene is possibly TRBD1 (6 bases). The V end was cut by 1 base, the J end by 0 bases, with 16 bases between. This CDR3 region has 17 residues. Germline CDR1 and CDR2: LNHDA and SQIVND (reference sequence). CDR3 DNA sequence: TGTGCCAGTAGTATAGCCCCAGAGGGGGTCTTCTCCTACGAGCAGTACTTC. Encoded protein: CASSIAPEGVFSYEQYF. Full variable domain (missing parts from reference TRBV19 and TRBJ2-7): DGGITQSPKYLFRKEGQNVTLSCEQNLNHDAMYWYRQDPGQGLRLIYYSQIVNDFQKGDIAEGYSVSREKKESFPLTVTSAQKNPTAFYLCASSIAPEGVFSYEQYFGPGTRLTVT.

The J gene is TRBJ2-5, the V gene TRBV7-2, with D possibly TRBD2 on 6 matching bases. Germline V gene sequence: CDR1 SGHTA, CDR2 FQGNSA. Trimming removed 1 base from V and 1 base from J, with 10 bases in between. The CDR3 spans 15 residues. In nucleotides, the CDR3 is TGTGCCAGCAGCTTAGTCGGGGGACCCCAAGAGACCCAGTACTTC. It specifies CASSLVGGPQETQYF.

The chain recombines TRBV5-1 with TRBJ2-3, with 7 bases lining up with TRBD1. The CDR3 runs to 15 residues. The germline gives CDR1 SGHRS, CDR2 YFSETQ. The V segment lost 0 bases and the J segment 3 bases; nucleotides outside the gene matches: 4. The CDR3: CASSLGDSRTDTQYF. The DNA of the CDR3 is TGCGCCAGCAGCTTGGGGGACAGCCGAACAGATACGCAGTATTTT.

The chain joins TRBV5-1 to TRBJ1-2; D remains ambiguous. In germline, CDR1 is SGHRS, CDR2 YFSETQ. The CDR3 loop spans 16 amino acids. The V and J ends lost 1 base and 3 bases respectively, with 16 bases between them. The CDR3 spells CASSLSGEAIYYGYTF. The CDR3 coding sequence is TGCGCCAGCAGCTTGTCCGGGGAAGCTATCTACTATGGCTACACCTTC.

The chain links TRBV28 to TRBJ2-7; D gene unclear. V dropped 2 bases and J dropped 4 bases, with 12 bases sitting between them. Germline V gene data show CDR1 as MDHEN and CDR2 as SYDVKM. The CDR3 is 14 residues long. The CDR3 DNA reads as TGTGCCAGCAGTTTACCACACGTTTCGTACGAGCAGTACTTC. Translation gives CASSLPHVSYEQYF.

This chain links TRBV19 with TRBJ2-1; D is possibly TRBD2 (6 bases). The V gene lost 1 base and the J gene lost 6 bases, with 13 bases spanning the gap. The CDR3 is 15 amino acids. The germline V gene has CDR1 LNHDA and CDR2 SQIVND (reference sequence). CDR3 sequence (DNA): TGTGCCAGTAGTATAGGGGACTCGCGGGGCAATGAGCAGTTCTTC. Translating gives CASSIGDSRGNEQFF.

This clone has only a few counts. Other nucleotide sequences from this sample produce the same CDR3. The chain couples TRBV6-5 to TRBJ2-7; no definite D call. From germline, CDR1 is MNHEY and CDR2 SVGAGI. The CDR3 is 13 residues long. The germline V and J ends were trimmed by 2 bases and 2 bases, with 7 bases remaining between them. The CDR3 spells CASSYRGAYEQYF. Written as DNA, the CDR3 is TGTGCCAGCAGTTACCGAGGAGCCTACGAGCAGTACTTC.

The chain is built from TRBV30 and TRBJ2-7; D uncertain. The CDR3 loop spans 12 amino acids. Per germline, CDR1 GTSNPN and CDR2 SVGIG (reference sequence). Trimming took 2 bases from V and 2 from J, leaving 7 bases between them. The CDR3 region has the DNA TGTGCCTGGAGTCTAGGCGCCTACGAGCAGTACTTC. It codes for CAWSLGAYEQYF.

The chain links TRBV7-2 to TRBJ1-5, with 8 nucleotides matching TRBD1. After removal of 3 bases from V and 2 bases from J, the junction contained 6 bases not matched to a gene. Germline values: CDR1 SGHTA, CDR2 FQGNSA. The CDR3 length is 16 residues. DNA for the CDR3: TGTGCCAGCAGCTTGACTGGACAGGGAGGCAATCAGCCCCAGCATTTT. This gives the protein CASSLTGQGGNQPQHF.

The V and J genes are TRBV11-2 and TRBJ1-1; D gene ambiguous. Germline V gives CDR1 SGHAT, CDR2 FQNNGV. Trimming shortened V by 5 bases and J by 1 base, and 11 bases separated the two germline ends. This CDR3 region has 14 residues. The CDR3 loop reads CASSVPERNTEAFF. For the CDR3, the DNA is TGTGCCAGCAGCGTTCCGGAGAGGAACACTGAAGCTTTCTTT.

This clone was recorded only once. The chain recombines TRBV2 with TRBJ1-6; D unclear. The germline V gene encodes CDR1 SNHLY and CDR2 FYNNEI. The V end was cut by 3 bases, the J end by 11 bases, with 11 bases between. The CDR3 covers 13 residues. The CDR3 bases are TGTGCCAGCAGTGAGCATGGAAGTCCACCCCTCCACTTT. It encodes CASSEHGSPPLHF.

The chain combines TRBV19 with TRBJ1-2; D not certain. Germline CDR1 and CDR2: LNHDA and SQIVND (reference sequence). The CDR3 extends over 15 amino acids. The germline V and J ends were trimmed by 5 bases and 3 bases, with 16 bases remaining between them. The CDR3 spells CASSWNSLSHYGYTF. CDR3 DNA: TGTGCCAGTAGTTGGAACAGTCTCTCTCACTATGGCTACACCTTC.

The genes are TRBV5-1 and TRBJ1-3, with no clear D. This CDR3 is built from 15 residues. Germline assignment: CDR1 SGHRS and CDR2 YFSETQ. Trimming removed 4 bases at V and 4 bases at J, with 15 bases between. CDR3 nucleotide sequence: TGCGCCAGCAGCCGGACTGTATCTAGCGGAAACACCATATATTTT. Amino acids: CASSRTVSSGNTIYF.

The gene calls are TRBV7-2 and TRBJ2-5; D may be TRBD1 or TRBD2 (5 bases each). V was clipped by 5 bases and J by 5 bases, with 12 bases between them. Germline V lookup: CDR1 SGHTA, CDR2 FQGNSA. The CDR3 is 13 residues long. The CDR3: CASSLIWGETQYF. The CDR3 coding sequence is TGTGCCAGCAGCCTTATCTGGGGGGAGACCCAGTACTTC.

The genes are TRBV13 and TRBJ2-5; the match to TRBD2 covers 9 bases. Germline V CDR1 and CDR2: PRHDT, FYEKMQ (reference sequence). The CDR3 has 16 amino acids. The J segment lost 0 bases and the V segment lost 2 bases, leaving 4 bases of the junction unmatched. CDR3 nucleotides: TGTGCCAGCAGCTTAAGGCTAGCGGGGTACCAAGAGACCCAGTACTTC. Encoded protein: CASSLRLAGYQETQYF.

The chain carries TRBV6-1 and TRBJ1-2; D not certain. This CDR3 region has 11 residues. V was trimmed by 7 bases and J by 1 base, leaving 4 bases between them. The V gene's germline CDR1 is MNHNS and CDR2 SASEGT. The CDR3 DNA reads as TGTGCCAGCATCAGTAACTATGGCTACACCTTC. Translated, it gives CASISNYGYTF.

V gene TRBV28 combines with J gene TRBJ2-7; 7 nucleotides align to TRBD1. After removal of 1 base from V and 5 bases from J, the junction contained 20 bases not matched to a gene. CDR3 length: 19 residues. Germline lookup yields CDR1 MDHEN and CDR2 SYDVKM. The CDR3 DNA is TGTGCCAGCAGTTTATTGGCTCCCTTCCTTCGGACAGGCTCGCACGAGCAGTACTTC. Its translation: CASSLLAPFLRTGSHEQYF.

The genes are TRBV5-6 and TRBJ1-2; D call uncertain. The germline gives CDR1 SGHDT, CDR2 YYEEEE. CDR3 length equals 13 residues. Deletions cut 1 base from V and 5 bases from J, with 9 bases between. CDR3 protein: CASSLPLSYGYTF. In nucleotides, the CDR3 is TGTGCCAGCAGCTTGCCGTTATCGTATGGCTACACCTTC.

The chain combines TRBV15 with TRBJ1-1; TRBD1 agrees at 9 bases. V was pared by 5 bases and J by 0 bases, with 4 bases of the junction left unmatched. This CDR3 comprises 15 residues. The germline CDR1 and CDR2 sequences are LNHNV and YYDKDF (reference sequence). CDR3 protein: CATSRGQGLNTEAFF. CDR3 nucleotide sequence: TGTGCCACCAGCCGCGGACAGGGGTTGAACACTGAAGCTTTCTTT. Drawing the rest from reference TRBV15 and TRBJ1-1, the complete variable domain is DAMVIQNPRYQVTQFGKPVTLSCSQTLNHNVMYWYQQKSSQAPKLLFHYYDKDFNNEADTPDNFQSRRPNTSFCFLDIRSPGLGDTAMYLCATSRGQGLNTEAFFGQGTRLTVV.

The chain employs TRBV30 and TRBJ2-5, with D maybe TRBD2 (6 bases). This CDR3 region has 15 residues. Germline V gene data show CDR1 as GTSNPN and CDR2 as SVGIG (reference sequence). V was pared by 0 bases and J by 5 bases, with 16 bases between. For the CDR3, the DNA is TGTGCCTGGAGTGTACATGGGGCCGGAGGGGAGACCCAGTACTTC. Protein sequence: CAWSVHGAGGETQYF.